These 25 T cell receptor beta chains share one sample of origin, sequenced in a study of T cells in narcolepsy. Using immunoSEQ multiplex PCR, the repertoire was profiled, and TCRdb retains in-frame clones only, with some absent. The sample lists under 30,000 clones; around 81% were seen once. Material for sequencing was CD45RA- memory CD4+ T cells from PBMCs. The receptors were sampled from a human donor with narcolepsy.

This clone is categorized as medium-sized. V is TRBV6-5 and J is TRBJ2-7; perhaps TRBD1 as D (6 bases). The germline CDR1 and CDR2 sequences are MNHEY and SVGAGI. Trimming pared 6 bases from V and 7 bases from J, leaving 10 bases between. The CDR3 has 11 amino acids. Here the CDR3 DNA reads TGTGCCAGCAGGCGAGGGGGAGAGCAGTACTTC. Encoded protein: CASRRGGEQYF.

The rearrangement uses TRBV19 and TRBJ1-5, with D unclear. Looked up from germline, CDR1 is LNHDA and CDR2 is SQIVND (reference sequence). The CDR3 covers 16 residues. V lost 6 bases and J 3 bases, leaving 18 bases between the germline ends. The CDR3 coding sequence is TGTGCCAGTAGCTCCGCACATCGGTCGGACAATCAGCCCCAGCATTTT. As protein: CASSSAHRSDNQPQHF.

The chain combines TRBV5-1 with TRBJ2-3, with 10 bases identical to TRBD1. V trimming: 5 bases; J trimming: 2 bases; junction bases outside the gene matches: 5. CDR3 size: 15 residues. CDR1 is SGHRS, CDR2 YFSETQ, per germline. The CDR3 loop reads CASRVGQGFTDTQYF. CDR3 DNA: TGCGCCAGCAGAGTGGGACAGGGGTTCACAGATACGCAGTATTTT.

This clone came up once. The CDR3 DNA reads as TGTGCCAGCAGTGGAGAACCGGCCGGTCCCTTGACCCAGTACTTC. It yields the protein CASSGEPAGPLTQYF. The V gene is TRBV25-1, the J gene TRBJ2-5; D is unclear. This CDR3 region has 15 residues. The germline V and J ends were trimmed by 4 bases and 7 bases, with 19 bases remaining between them. Germline-derived CDR1 and CDR2 are MGHDK and SYGVNS. The full variable domain, its missing parts supplied by reference TRBV25-1 and TRBJ2-5, is EADIYQTPRYLVIGTGKKITLECSQTMGHDKMYWYQQDPGMELHLIHYSYGVNSTEKGDLSSESTVSRIRTEHFPLTLESARPSHTSQYLCASSGEPAGPLTQYFGPGTRLLVL.

The chain links TRBV20-1 to TRBJ2-1; D gene uncertain. CDR1 DFQATT and CDR2 SNEGSKA come from the germline V gene (reference sequence). The CDR3 length is 11 residues. Between the trimmed V and J ends, which lost 8 bases and 4 bases, there was a span of 9 bases. The CDR3 loop reads CSPDQYNEQFF. The CDR3 nucleotides are TGCAGTCCGGATCAATACAATGAGCAGTTCTTC.

The chain employs TRBV10-2 and TRBJ2-5; D remains ambiguous. Germline V gene data show CDR1 as WSHSY and CDR2 as SAAADI. The CDR3 has 12 residues. Trimming shortened V by 8 bases and J by 0 bases, and 7 bases separated the two germline ends. As DNA, the CDR3 is TGCGCCAGCCGAGCGTACCAAGAGACCCAGTACTTC. Translated, it gives CASRAYQETQYF.

The chain links TRBV2 to TRBJ2-7; 10 nucleotides match TRBD2. Trimming at V came to 2 bases and at J to 5 bases, leaving 6 bases not matched to a gene. Germline V gene lookup returns CDR1 SNHLY and CDR2 FYNNEI. The CDR3 spans 15 residues. CDR3 in amino acids: CASSERVAGGHEQYF. CDR3 coding DNA: TGTGCCAGCAGTGAACGGGTAGCGGGGGGCCACGAGCAGTACTTC.

The chain combines TRBV5-1 with TRBJ2-7; TRBD2 agrees at 8 bases. Germline CDR1 reads SGHRS; CDR2 reads YFSETQ. V lost 0 bases and J lost 4; bases outside the gene matches: 9. This CDR3 spans 16 amino acids. The chain's CDR3 is CASSLDGVAGTYEQYF. Here the CDR3 DNA reads TGCGCCAGCAGCTTGGATGGGGTAGCGGGGACGTACGAGCAGTACTTC. Supplemented by reference TRBV5-1 and TRBJ2-7, the full variable domain reads KAGVTQTPRYLIKTRGQQVTLSCSPISGHRSVSWYQQTPGQGLQFLFEYFSETQRNKGNFPGRFSGRQFSNSRSEMNVSTLELGDSALYLCASSLDGVAGTYEQYFGPGTRLTVT.

The chain employs TRBV7-2 and TRBJ1-2; D might be TRBD1 (5 bases). Germline V lookup: CDR1 SGHTA, CDR2 FQGNSA. V lost 4 bases and J lost 4, with 16 bases in between. The CDR3 runs 15 residues. Here the CDR3 DNA reads TGTGCCAGCAGCTCCACAGGACGGGCCTTCTATGGCTACACCTTC. It translates to CASSSTGRAFYGYTF.

Only one count was recorded for this clone. V gene TRBV7-2 combines with J gene TRBJ1-5; a weak D match, TRBD1 (6 bases). Trimming shortened V by 5 bases and J by 3 bases, and 14 bases separated the two germline ends. The CDR3 has 15 residues. Germline CDR1 and CDR2: SGHTA and FQGNSA. CDR3 residues: CASSPGGASNQPQHF. The CDR3 region has the DNA TGTGCCAGCAGCCCCGGGGGGGCCTCCAATCAGCCCCAGCATTTT.

V and J are TRBV18 and TRBJ2-1; a weak D match, TRBD1 (6 bases). This CDR3 region has 14 residues. Germline CDR1 is KGHSH and CDR2 is LQKENI. V lost 3 bases and J lost 5, with 11 bases in between. CDR3 region: CASSPWKGDNEQFF. CDR3 DNA: TGTGCCAGCTCACCCTGGAAGGGGGACAATGAGCAGTTCTTC. Drawing the rest from reference TRBV18 and TRBJ2-1, the complete variable domain is NAGVMQNPRHLVRRRGQEARLRCSPMKGHSHVYWYRQLPEEGLKFMVYLQKENIIDESGMPKERFSAEFPKEGPSILRIQQVVRGDSAAYFCASSPWKGDNEQFFGPGTRLTVL.

The rearrangement links TRBV2 to TRBJ2-3, with 12 nucleotides matching TRBD2. This CDR3 is built from 14 residues. Per the germline V gene, CDR1 is SNHLY and CDR2 is FYNNEI. The V and J ends lost 4 bases and 6 bases, in that order; junction bases with no gene match: 2. The CDR3 DNA follows: TGTGCCAGCAGTGGGACTAGCGGGACGGATACGCAGTATTTT. The encoded protein is CASSGTSGTDTQYF.

The rearrangement uses TRBV9 and TRBJ1-2, with D possibly being TRBD1 (6 bases). Trimming took 4 bases from V and 2 from J, leaving 18 bases between them. The V gene's germline CDR1 is SGDLS and CDR2 YYNGEE. The CDR3 is made up of 16 amino acids. CDR3 in amino acids: CASSSLGQGTNYGYTF. CDR3 bases: TGTGCCAGCAGCTCTTTGGGGCAGGGGACCAACTATGGCTACACCTTC.

This clone was observed a few times. This chain joins TRBV6-1 and TRBJ1-6, with D perhaps TRBD1 (6 bases). The V gene lost 5 bases and the J gene lost 9 bases, with 17 bases spanning the gap. Germline CDR1 and CDR2: MNHNS and SASEGT. The CDR3 runs to 15 residues. The CDR3 nucleotides are TGTGCCAGCAGTCCCACAGGGCCACTAACTTCACCCCTCCACTTT. Its translation is CASSPTGPLTSPLHF.

CDR3 DNA: TGTGCCAGCAGCCAGCAAGAGACCCAGTACTTC. It codes for CASSQQETQYF. This chain connects TRBV7-2 to TRBJ2-5, with D unclear. Trimming shortened V by 5 bases and J by 2 bases, and 3 bases separated the two germline ends. Germline V gene data show CDR1 as SGHTA and CDR2 as FQGNSA. The CDR3 contains 11 residues.

The J gene is TRBJ2-6, the V gene TRBV4-1; the D gene is possibly TRBD2 (6 bases). Trimming left V 3 bases short and J 4 bases short, with 16 bases between. The CDR3 is made up of 17 amino acids. Germline CDR1 and CDR2: MGHRA and YSYEKL. CDR3 DNA sequence: TGCGCCAGCAGCCAGGAGGGAATCCGGAGGGGGGCCAACGTCCTGACTTTC. Translated, it gives CASSQEGIRRGANVLTF.

This chain uses TRBV5-1 with TRBJ2-2; tentatively, D is TRBD1 (6 bases). The CDR3 covers 14 residues. The V and J ends lost 6 bases and 6 bases respectively, with 15 bases between them. The germline V gene encodes CDR1 SGHRS and CDR2 YFSETQ. The CDR3 is CASTGTPGAGELFF. The CDR3 DNA sequence: TGCGCCAGCACCGGGACCCCAGGGGCCGGGGAGCTGTTTTTT.

V gene TRBV5-1 combines with J gene TRBJ2-7; perhaps TRBD1 as D (6 bases). Germline CDR1 is SGHRS and CDR2 is YFSETQ. The CDR3 covers 12 residues. V was shortened by 4 bases and J by 6 bases, with 11 bases between the two germline ends. In DNA form, the CDR3 reads TGCGCCAGCAGCGCAACAGGGATCGAGCAGTACTTC. This codes for CASSATGIEQYF.

The chain joins TRBV19 to TRBJ1-6, with 7 bases aligning to TRBD1. V lost 4 bases and J lost 10; bases outside the gene matches: 7. Germline-derived CDR1 and CDR2 are LNHDA and SQIVND (reference sequence). The CDR3 has 14 residues. DNA of the CDR3: TGTGCCAGTAGTACGGGACAGTGGAGATCACCCCTCCACTTT. The encoded protein is CASSTGQWRSPLHF.

Notes on this clone: A read error may produce the germline difference seen at one junction end. The chain is built from TRBV20-1 and TRBJ2-4; 7 bases are a match to TRBD2. The CDR3 runs to 10 residues. Germline V CDR1 and CDR2: DFQATT, SNEGSKA (reference sequence). CDR3 in amino acids: CSASGGGFSF. As DNA, the CDR3 is TGCAGTGCCAGCGGCGGGGGTTTTAGCTTC.

The chain is built from TRBV5-1 and TRBJ2-7, with 11 bases fitting TRBD2. V dropped 4 bases and J dropped 2; count of bases not matched to a gene: 11. This CDR3 is 17 amino acids long. Germline CDR1 is SGHRS and CDR2 is YFSETQ. DNA for the CDR3: TGCGCCAGCAGCCCCGAATCCCAACTAGCGGGGGCCTACGAGCAGTACTTC. Translated, it gives CASSPESQLAGAYEQYF.

The sample holds a few counts of this clone. The chain combines TRBV4-3 with TRBJ2-3; D may correspond to TRBD1 or TRBD2 (5 bases each). Trimming left V 4 bases short and J 9 bases short, with 11 bases between. The CDR3 is 12 amino acids. Germline-derived CDR1 and CDR2 are LGHNA and YSLEER. The CDR3 loop reads CASSPDRGTQYF. DNA of the CDR3: TGCGCCAGCAGCCCTGACCGGGGCACGCAGTATTTT.

The chain joins TRBV14 to TRBJ2-1; D may correspond to TRBD1 or TRBD2 (5 bases each). Germline CDR1 SGHDN, CDR2 FVKESK. This CDR3 is 14 amino acids long. Deletions cut 0 bases from V and 8 bases from J, with 11 bases between. The CDR3 region has the DNA TGTGCCAGCAGCCAAGATTTAGGGACCGATGAGCAGTTCTTC. It is translated as CASSQDLGTDEQFF.

The genes are TRBV2 and TRBJ1-4, with a weak D call TRBD1 (5 bases). Germline V CDR1 and CDR2: SNHLY, FYNNEI. The CDR3 sequence is 13 residues long. V lost 6 bases and J lost 16, with 21 bases in between. The CDR3 loop is CASSREVADTRFF. As DNA, the CDR3 is TGTGCCAGCAGCAGAGAAGTGGCGGACACGAGGTTTTTT.

This chain links TRBV29-1 with TRBJ1-1; D is unclear. The CDR3 runs to 15 residues. Trimming stripped 1 base from V and 0 bases from J, with 12 bases between. Germline CDR1 reads SQVTM; CDR2 reads ANQGSEA. The CDR3 DNA is TGCAGCGTTGAAGCGGACCGTAGTATGAACACTGAAGCTTTCTTT. It translates to CSVEADRSMNTEAFF. Drawing the rest from reference TRBV29-1 and TRBJ1-1, the complete variable domain is SAVISQKPSRDICQRGTSLTIQCQVDSQVTMMFWYRQQPGQSLTLIATANQGSEATYESGFVIDKFPISRPNLTFSTLTVSNMSPEDSSIYLCSVEADRSMNTEAFFGQGTRLTVV.